The 25 T cell receptor beta chains in this list originate from one sample, sequenced in a study of blood T cell repertoires in COVID-19. Sequencing used immunoSEQ multiplex PCR; TCRdb keeps in-frame clones, though not all of them. The table lists some 460,000 clones, 87% of them singletons. The sequenced sample consisted of PBMCs or T cells enriched from blood (not recorded which). These receptors were taken from a woman younger than 30 with acute COVID-19.

A remark on this clone: Different DNA sequences within this sample yield the same CDR3. V gene TRBV9 combines with J gene TRBJ2-1; a possible D gene is TRBD1 (6 bases). CDR3 length equals 15 residues. The germline V gene encodes CDR1 SGDLS and CDR2 YYNGEE. Trimming removed 0 bases at V and 3 bases at J, with 10 bases between. The CDR3 is CASSVDSGVYNEQFF. CDR3 nucleotide sequence: TGTGCCAGCAGCGTAGACTCAGGGGTCTACAATGAGCAGTTCTTC.

This clone was counted only a few times. The V gene is TRBV30, the J gene TRBJ1-1; D perhaps matches TRBD1 (5 bases). V was cut by 6 bases and J by 6 bases, with 17 bases left in between. Per the germline V gene, CDR1 is GTSNPN and CDR2 is SVGIG (reference sequence). This CDR3 comprises 13 residues. The CDR3 is CACSGGIEAEAFF. In nucleotides, the CDR3 is TGTGCCTGTTCCGGGGGGATTGAAGCTGAAGCTTTCTTT.

With regard to this clone: The sample has other DNA sequences that encode this CDR3 too. This chain joins TRBV18 and TRBJ2-7; 9 nucleotides match TRBD1. The CDR3 totals 14 residues. With V trimmed by 3 bases and J by 2 bases, 2 bases remained unmatched. Germline V gene lookup returns CDR1 KGHSH and CDR2 LQKENI. CDR3 nucleotides: TGTGCCAGCTCACCCGGGACAGGGACCTACGAGCAGTACTTC. Its protein is CASSPGTGTYEQYF.

V usage is TRBV28 and J usage is TRBJ1-2; 11 nucleotides match TRBD1. Germline V lookup: CDR1 MDHEN, CDR2 SYDVKM. The CDR3 length is 14 residues. V gave up 3 bases and J gave up 5 bases; unmatched junction bases: 2. The CDR3 region is CASSFWDRGYGYTF. In nucleotides, the CDR3 is TGTGCCAGCAGTTTCTGGGACAGGGGGTATGGCTACACCTTC.

This clone was counted between two and nine times. The chain recombines TRBV6-5 with TRBJ1-4; TRBD1 might be the D (5 bases). CDR3 length: 14 residues. Germline V lookup: CDR1 MNHEY, CDR2 SVGAGI. Trimming removed 2 bases from V and 8 bases from J, with 12 bases in between. The CDR3 region has the DNA TGTGCCAGCAGTTACCGGACAAATTCGGAAAAACTGTTTTTT. This sequence encodes CASSYRTNSEKLFF.

This chain connects TRBV2 to TRBJ1-5; D is possibly TRBD1 (5 bases). Per germline, CDR1 SNHLY and CDR2 FYNNEI. The CDR3 length is 13 residues. V was cut by 2 bases and J by 5 bases, with 7 bases left in between. In DNA, the CDR3 is TGTGCCAGCAGTGAATCCAGGGATCAGCCCCAGCATTTT. This codes for CASSESRDQPQHF. The whole variable domain, remainder taken from reference TRBV2 and TRBJ1-5, is EPEVTQTPSHQVTQMGQEVILRCVPISNHLYFYWYRQILGQKVEFLVSFYNNEISEKSEIFDDQFSVERPDGSNFTLKIRSTKLEDSAMYFCASSESRDQPQHFGDGTRLSIL.

The chain employs TRBV7-2 and TRBJ2-3; TRBD1 matches at 7 bases. V shed 5 bases, J shed 1 base, and the junction held 9 bases outside the gene matches. The CDR3 sequence is 16 residues long. The germline V gene has CDR1 SGHTA and CDR2 FQGNSA. CDR3 nucleotides: TGTGCCAGCAGCACCCTGACAGGGTCTGGCACAGATACGCAGTATTTT. It yields the protein CASSTLTGSGTDTQYF.

The chain combines TRBV7-8 with TRBJ2-1; 12 bases align to TRBD2. CDR1 and CDR2 from the germline V gene are SGHVS and FQNEAQ. V was pared by 5 bases and J by 2 bases, with 7 bases of the junction left unmatched. The CDR3 contains 17 residues. CDR3 residues: CASSVFGLAGPYNEQFF. Written as DNA, the CDR3 is TGTGCCAGCAGCGTATTCGGACTAGCGGGGCCCTACAATGAGCAGTTCTTC.

V gene TRBV28 combines with J gene TRBJ1-3; 12 positions match TRBD1. Per germline, CDR1 MDHEN and CDR2 SYDVKM. The CDR3 sequence is 18 residues long. J lost 2 bases, V lost 7 bases, and 12 bases had no gene match. The CDR3 here is CASTLLGQGASAGNTIYF. In DNA, the CDR3 is TGTGCCAGCACCCTCCTGGGACAGGGGGCCTCGGCTGGAAACACCATATATTTT.

The chain joins TRBV7-8 to TRBJ2-1, with 9 bases identical to TRBD2. Germline V gene data show CDR1 as SGHVS and CDR2 as FQNEAQ. The CDR3 length is 14 residues. The V gene end was trimmed by 5 bases and the J gene end by 10 bases; junction bases not matched to a gene: 9. Here the CDR3 DNA reads TGTGCCAGCAGCCTCGGGACTAGCATCGGGGAGCAGTTCTTC. This encodes CASSLGTSIGEQFF.

Written as DNA, the CDR3 is TGTGCCAGCAGCTTAGAGCCGCGGGAGTACCAAGAGACCCAGTACTTC. It is translated as CASSLEPREYQETQYF. This sequence joins TRBV11-2 and TRBJ2-5; 7 positions match TRBD2. Trimming removed 0 bases from V and 0 bases from J; junction bases left unmatched: 4. Germline CDR1 is SGHAT and CDR2 is FQNNGV. The CDR3 spans 16 residues.

The chain employs TRBV9 and TRBJ1-5; D remains unclear. V lost 0 bases to trimming and J lost 7 bases, with 11 bases between them. CDR3 length equals 14 residues. The germline V gene encodes CDR1 SGDLS and CDR2 YYNGEE. The CDR3 spells CASSVDPGPQPQHF. Here the CDR3 DNA reads TGTGCCAGCAGCGTAGATCCTGGGCCCCAGCCCCAGCATTTT.

The chain links TRBV27 to TRBJ2-1; 7 bases align to TRBD2. J was trimmed by 8 bases and V by 1 base; bases with no gene match: 2. This CDR3 comprises 13 residues. Germline V gene data show CDR1 as MNHEY and CDR2 as SMNVEV (reference sequence). The chain's CDR3 is CASSLWAGDEQFF. The CDR3 nucleotides read TGTGCCAGCAGTTTATGGGCGGGGGATGAGCAGTTCTTC.

The J gene is TRBJ2-3, the V gene TRBV30, with 8 bases that match TRBD2. The CDR3 has 13 amino acids. Germline CDR1 GTSNPN, CDR2 SVGIG (reference sequence). With 4 bases clipped from V and 4 bases from J, the junction kept 4 bases outside the gene matches. The CDR3 region has the DNA TGTGCCTGGAATCGGGAGGGCCCAGATACGCAGTATTTT. This encodes CAWNREGPDTQYF.

The V gene is TRBV3-1 (or the pseudogene TRBV3-2), the J gene TRBJ1-4; D is perhaps TRBD1 (6 bases). Germline V CDR1 and CDR2: LGHDT, YNNKEL (reference sequence). Between the trimmed V and J ends, which lost 0 bases and 11 bases, there was a span of 16 bases. CDR3 length equals 15 residues. The DNA of the CDR3 is TGTGCCAGCAGCCAAGATGAGGGGGAATTGAGGAAACTGTTTTTT. The encoded protein is CASSQDEGELRKLFF.

The chain recombines TRBV7-2 with TRBJ2-3; TRBD1 is a possible D gene (5 bases). The germline V gene encodes CDR1 SGHTA and CDR2 FQGNSA. Deletions cut 3 bases from V and 3 bases from J, with 13 bases between. This CDR3 is 15 amino acids long. The CDR3 loop reads CASSFEGVGTDTQYF. In nucleotides, the CDR3 is TGTGCCAGCAGCTTTGAAGGGGTCGGGACAGATACGCAGTATTTT.

This chain links TRBV5-8 with TRBJ2-4; no reliable D call. Germline-derived CDR1 and CDR2 are SGHTS and YDEGEE. With 4 bases removed from V and 9 bases from J, the gap between germline ends came to 8 bases. This CDR3 is 11 amino acids long. CDR3 DNA sequence: TGTGCCAGCAGCCCCTCGGGCATTCAGTACTTC. The encoded protein is CASSPSGIQYF. The variable domain in full, with the rest retrieved from reference TRBV5-8 and TRBJ2-4, is EAGVTQSPTHLIKTRGQQATLRCSPISGHTSVYWYQQALGLGLQFLLWYDEGEERNRGNFPPRFSGRQFPNYSSELNVNALELEDSALYLCASSPSGIQYFGAGTRLSVL.

V and J are TRBV7-9 and TRBJ1-1, with TRBD1 identical over 7 bases. Unmatched junction bases numbered 2, after V lost 5 bases and J lost 5 bases. Germline CDR1 reads SEHNR; CDR2 reads FQNEAQ (reference sequence). The CDR3 has 12 residues. As DNA, the CDR3 is TGTGCCAGCAGCCCGACAGGGACTGAAGCTTTCTTT. Translated: CASSPTGTEAFF.

This clone turned up a few times. The V call is TRBV27, the J call TRBJ1-1; D gene unclear. This CDR3 is 13 amino acids long. Germline values: CDR1 MNHEY, CDR2 SMNVEV (reference sequence). Trimming shortened V by 5 bases and J by 2 bases, and 9 bases separated the two germline ends. CDR3 loop: CASSPAPNTEAFF. CDR3 DNA sequence: TGTGCCAGCAGTCCAGCGCCTAACACTGAAGCTTTCTTT.

CDR3 sequence (DNA): TGTGCCAGCAGCCAAGCGGGAGAAGGTGGCTACACCTTC. It specifies CASSQAGEGGYTF. V usage is TRBV3-1 (or the pseudogene TRBV3-2) and J usage is TRBJ1-2; the D is unclear. CDR1 is LGHDT and CDR2 is YNNKEL in the germline V gene (reference sequence). Trimming took 1 base from V and 7 from J, leaving 10 bases between them. This CDR3 comprises 13 residues.

The V call is TRBV29-1, the J call TRBJ2-1; a possible D gene is TRBD1 (5 bases). Deletions cut 6 bases from V and 9 bases from J, with 9 bases between. This CDR3 contains 10 residues. Per the germline V gene, CDR1 is SQVTM and CDR2 is ANQGSEA. The CDR3 loop reads CSVAGSEQFF. CDR3 bases: TGCAGCGTCGCAGGGTCTGAGCAGTTCTTC.

The V and J genes are TRBV10-3 and TRBJ1-1, with 7 bases aligning to TRBD1. The junction had 7 bases not matched to a gene; V was cut back by 0 bases and J by 6 bases. Germline-derived CDR1 and CDR2 are ENHRY and SYGVKD. The CDR3 has 15 residues. The chain's CDR3 is CAISESRQGYPEAFF. DNA for the CDR3: TGTGCCATCAGTGAGTCGAGACAGGGTTACCCTGAAGCTTTCTTT.

Comments on this clone: This same CDR3 is encoded by further DNA sequences in the sample. The chain joins TRBV7-9 to TRBJ2-7, with D possibly TRBD1 on 6 matching bases. Between the trimmed V and J ends, which lost 1 base and 0 bases, there was a span of 7 bases. Germline-derived CDR1 and CDR2 are SEHNR and FQNEAQ (reference sequence). The CDR3 extends over 14 amino acids. In DNA form, the CDR3 reads TGTGCCAGCAGCTTAGGAGGGGGCTCCTACGAGCAGTACTTC. Encoded protein: CASSLGGGSYEQYF.

The chain recombines TRBV11-2 with TRBJ1-1; D gene unclear. The CDR3 extends over 14 amino acids. Germline CDR1 reads SGHAT; CDR2 reads FQNNGV. V shed 5 bases and J shed 1 base, with 11 bases lying between them. The CDR3 DNA reads as TGTGCCAGCAGCCGTCCCAGAAGGAACACTGAAGCTTTCTTT. It specifies CASSRPRRNTEAFF.

This chain joins TRBV2 and TRBJ2-7, with D tentatively TRBD2 (5 bases). Trimming pared 8 bases from V and 6 bases from J, leaving 14 bases between. The CDR3 sequence is 12 residues long. The V gene's germline CDR1 is SNHLY and CDR2 FYNNEI. The chain's CDR3 is CASVLRVSEQYF. In DNA, the CDR3 is TGTGCCAGCGTCTTGCGGGTATCCGAGCAGTACTTC. Supplemented by reference TRBV2 and TRBJ2-7, the full variable domain reads EPEVTQTPSHQVTQMGQEVILRCVPISNHLYFYWYRQILGQKVEFLVSFYNNEISEKSEIFDDQFSVERPDGSNFTLKIRSTKLEDSAMYFCASVLRVSEQYFGPGTRLTVT.